Presented here are 25 T cell receptor beta chains from one specimen sequenced in a study of early T cells in non-severe SARS-CoV-2 infection. In TCRdb, the 5' RACE reads were re-called with MiXCR into one record per CDR3 protein. Of roughly 35,000 distinct CDR3 sequences in the sample, around 4% were seen once. The sample was whole blood. These receptors all stem from an adult who was a healthcare worker with PCR-confirmed SARS-CoV-2 infection or an uninfected control (not recorded which).

This clonotype was seen many times. The chain joins TRBV20-1 to TRBJ2-1; 9 positions agree with TRBD2. The V gene's germline CDR1 is DFQATT and CDR2 SNEGSKA (reference sequence). The CDR3 loop spans 18 amino acids. Trimming cost V 0 bases and J 7 bases; bases outside gene matches: 16. CDR3 region: CSARDQELAGIRGNEQFF. CDR3 in DNA: TGCAGTGCTAGAGATCAGGAACTAGCGGGTATCCGTGGGAATGAGCAGTTCTTC.

This sequence joins TRBV20-1 and TRBJ2-3; D unresolved. The CDR3 runs to 12 residues. Germline assignment: CDR1 DFQATT and CDR2 SNEGSKA (reference sequence). The germline V and J ends were trimmed by 6 bases and 7 bases, with 14 bases remaining between them. The CDR3 region has the DNA TGCAGTGCCAGCTTATCGGGTTATACGCAGTATTTT. Protein product: CSASLSGYTQYF.

This clonotype was recorded many times. The V and J genes are TRBV11-2 and TRBJ2-7; weak D call: TRBD1 (6 bases). Germline V gene data show CDR1 as SGHAT and CDR2 as FQNNGV. The CDR3 is 13 amino acids. The V gene lost 5 bases and the J gene lost 3 bases, with 11 bases spanning the gap. The CDR3 bases are TGTGCCAGCAGCCCGGGACACGTCTACGAGCAGTACGTC. This codes for CASSPGHVYEQYV.

This clonotype came up a few times. The rearrangement joins TRBV3-1 to TRBJ2-7; 13 positions match TRBD2. The CDR3 has 18 amino acids. The germline V gene encodes CDR1 LGHDT and CDR2 YNNKEL (reference sequence). The junction had 8 bases not matched to a gene; V was cut back by 1 base and J by 2 bases. CDR3 region: CASSQVGTSGNLPYEQYV. The DNA for the CDR3 is TGTGCCAGCAGCCAAGTAGGGACTAGCGGGAACCTGCCCTACGAGCAGTACGTC.

V is TRBV20-1 and J is TRBJ2-3; 9 bases map to TRBD2. CDR3 length: 16 residues. CDR1 is DFQATT and CDR2 is SNEGSKA in the germline V gene (reference sequence). Germline trimming cut 6 bases from V and 3 bases from J; bases unmatched to any gene: 13. As DNA, the CDR3 is TGCAGTGCCACAAAAGATAGCGGGAGACTAACAGATACGCAGTATTTT. Its translation is CSATKDSGRLTDTQYF.

This clonotype was counted many times. The genes are TRBV28 and TRBJ2-3, with TRBD2 identical over 7 bases. Trimming cost V 1 base and J 0 bases; bases outside gene matches: 10. The CDR3 length is 18 residues. Germline loops: CDR1 MDHEN, CDR2 SYDVKM. The CDR3 region is CASSLSPWWRESTDTQYF. The CDR3 region has the DNA TGTGCCAGCAGTTTATCCCCTTGGTGGCGGGAGAGCACAGATACGCAGTATTTT.

The sample holds many counts of this clonotype. The V and J genes are TRBV7-9 and TRBJ2-2, with 10 nucleotides matching TRBD2. Germline V gives CDR1 SEHNR, CDR2 FQNEAQ (reference sequence). The CDR3 sequence is 16 residues long. Trimming cost V 6 bases and J 5 bases; bases outside gene matches: 9. CDR3 sequence (DNA): TGTGCCAGCAGTACAAGCGGGAGGGCTGGAACCGGGGAGCTGTTTTTT. It codes for CASSTSGRAGTGELFF.

This clonotype was counted at least ten times. The rearrangement joins TRBV5-1 to TRBJ1-1; D perhaps matches TRBD1 (5 bases). The V end was cut by 2 bases, the J end by 10 bases, with 15 bases between. Germline V gives CDR1 SGHRS, CDR2 YFSETQ. The CDR3 totals 13 residues. The CDR3 nucleotides are TGCGCCAGCAGCTTTGAAGGGGCCTCCGGAGCTTTCTTT. It translates to CASSFEGASGAFF.

This clonotype came up many times. This rearrangement joins TRBV18 to TRBJ1-2; D gene unclear. Germline CDR1 is KGHSH and CDR2 is LQKENI. The CDR3 covers 11 residues. The ends were cut back, 2 bases at V and 6 bases at J, with 4 bases in the middle. CDR3: CASSPGNGYTF. CDR3 nucleotide sequence: TGTGCCAGCTCACCAGGGAATGGCTACACCTTC. Drawing the rest from reference TRBV18 and TRBJ1-2, the complete variable domain is NAGVMQNPRHLVRRRGQEARLRCSPMKGHSHVYWYRQLPEEGLKFMVYLQKENIIDESGMPKERFSAEFPKEGPSILRIQQVVRGDSAAYFCASSPGNGYTFGSGTRLTVV.

This clonotype was seen ten or more times. This chain uses TRBV20-1 with TRBJ1-1; weak D call: TRBD1 (5 bases). The CDR3 length is 12 residues. V was shortened by 3 bases and J by 4 bases, with 9 bases between the two germline ends. Germline V gene lookup returns CDR1 DFQATT and CDR2 SNEGSKA (reference sequence). The CDR3 protein is CSASWGSTEAFF. The DNA for the CDR3 is TGCAGTGCTAGTTGGGGGAGCACTGAAGCTTTCTTT.

This clonotype appeared many times. The chain is built from TRBV7-9 and TRBJ1-5; D gene unclear. V gave up 6 bases and J gave up 2 bases, with 11 bases separating them. The CDR3 length is 14 residues. The germline gives CDR1 SEHNR, CDR2 FQNEAQ (reference sequence). The DNA for the CDR3 is TGTGCCAGCAGAAGTATGGATGGCAATCAGCCCCAGCATTTT. It yields the protein CASRSMDGNQPQHF.

At least ten counts were recorded for this clonotype. The rearrangement links TRBV7-9 to TRBJ1-1; D might be TRBD1 (6 bases). Germline CDR1 SEHNR, CDR2 FQNEAQ (reference sequence). Trimming cost V 0 bases and J 3 bases, with 11 bases left between them. The CDR3 spans 15 residues. CDR3 region: CASSLAQGLHTEAFF. In nucleotides, the CDR3 is TGTGCCAGCAGCTTAGCCCAGGGGCTTCACACTGAAGCTTTCTTT. The complete variable domain, with remaining parts taken from reference TRBV7-9 and TRBJ1-1, reads DTGVSQNPRHKITKRGQNVTFRCDPISEHNRLYWYRQTLGQGPEFLTYFQNEAQLEKSRLLSDRFSAERPKGSFSTLEIQRTEQGDSAMYLCASSLAQGLHTEAFFGQGTRLTVV.

This clonotype has ten or more counts. This rearrangement joins TRBV6-1 to TRBJ2-1; 9 nucleotides agree with TRBD1. Germline-derived CDR1 and CDR2 are MNHNS and SASEGT. V was pared by 2 bases and J by 4 bases, with 3 bases of the junction left unmatched. This CDR3 spans 15 amino acids. This CDR3 is CASSETGGGYNEQFF. The CDR3 DNA sequence: TGTGCCAGCAGTGAAACAGGGGGCGGTTACAATGAGCAGTTCTTC.

In its sample, this clonotype was seen many times. The V call is TRBV14, the J call TRBJ2-5, with D maybe TRBD2 (5 bases). The CDR3 runs to 15 residues. Per germline, CDR1 SGHDN and CDR2 FVKESK. Trimming pared 1 base from V and 3 bases from J, leaving 12 bases between. The CDR3 DNA sequence: TGTGCCAGCAGCCAAGCATACGGGAAGGAAGAGACCCAGTACTTC. This codes for CASSQAYGKEETQYF.

This clonotype was seen at least ten times. The chain is built from TRBV5-4 and TRBJ1-2; TRBD1 agrees at 12 bases. The CDR3 has 14 residues. Per the germline V gene, CDR1 is SGHNT and CDR2 is YYREEE (reference sequence). V lost 4 bases, J lost 7 bases, and 5 bases stayed unmatched. Here the CDR3 reads CASSPGQGALGYTF. CDR3 DNA sequence: TGTGCCAGCAGCCCGGGACAGGGGGCGCTTGGCTACACCTTC.

This clonotype was counted many times. This sequence joins TRBV7-9 and TRBJ2-7, with TRBD1 as a possible D gene (6 bases). The CDR3 totals 14 residues. CDR1 and CDR2 from the germline V gene are SEHNR and FQNEAQ (reference sequence). Deletions cut 4 bases from V and 4 bases from J, with 14 bases between. DNA of the CDR3: TGTGCCAGCAGCTCCCGCCAGGGGTTGTACGAGCAGTACGTC. This sequence encodes CASSSRQGLYEQYV.

This clonotype was observed at least ten times. This chain joins TRBV20-1 and TRBJ1-4; D unresolved. This CDR3 has 13 residues. CDR1 and CDR2 from the germline V gene are DFQATT and SNEGSKA (reference sequence). V lost 3 bases, J lost 5 bases, and 10 bases lay in between. CDR3 DNA sequence: TGCAGTGCTAGGGACCGAAAAAATGAAAAACTGTTTTTT. Protein product: CSARDRKNEKLFF.

In its sample, this clonotype was seen many times. The genes are TRBV4-3 and TRBJ1-5; 8 bases are a match to TRBD1. J was trimmed by 9 bases and V by 3 bases; bases with no gene match: 7. The CDR3 sequence is 14 residues long. Germline CDR1 LGHNA, CDR2 YSLEER. CDR3 sequence reads: CASSHGTGSGPQHF. In DNA, the CDR3 is TGCGCCAGCAGCCACGGGACAGGATCCGGGCCCCAGCATTTT.

The chain carries TRBV6-6 and TRBJ2-7; D might be TRBD1 (5 bases). The CDR3 sequence is 14 residues long. In germline, CDR1 is MNHNY, CDR2 SVGAGI (reference sequence). Trimming left V 1 base short and J 2 bases short, with 9 bases between. In DNA, the CDR3 is TGTGCCAGCAGTTACTACCCGACAGCCTACGAGCAGTACTTC. Its translation: CASSYYPTAYEQYF.

The chain recombines TRBV7-2 with TRBJ2-7; TRBD2 might be the D (6 bases). The CDR3 has 12 amino acids. V was cut by 1 base and J by 7 bases, with 8 bases left in between. CDR1 and CDR2 (germline): SGHTA, FQGNSA. CDR3 sequence (DNA): TGTGCCAGCAGCTTAGGACGGGGGGAGCAGTACTTC. Its translation: CASSLGRGEQYF.

This clonotype was picked up many times. The chain employs TRBV7-2 and TRBJ2-1; 13 positions agree with TRBD2. From germline, CDR1 is SGHTA and CDR2 FQGNSA. This CDR3 is 16 amino acids long. V trimming: 1 base; J trimming: 6 bases; junction bases outside the gene matches: 3. CDR3 DNA sequence: TGTGCCAGCAGCTTAGATTGGACTAGCGGGAGCAATGAGCAGTTCTTC. It encodes CASSLDWTSGSNEQFF.

The chain carries TRBV4-2 and TRBJ2-1; a weak D match, TRBD2 (6 bases). The CDR3 contains 14 residues. The V end lost 2 bases, the J end lost 6 bases, and 11 bases lay between the germline ends. Per germline, CDR1 LGHNA and CDR2 YNFKEQ. Written as DNA, the CDR3 is TGTGCCAGCAGCCAAACGGGAGTCATCAATGAGCAGTTCTTC. Its protein product is CASSQTGVINEQFF.

This clonotype was observed many times. This chain links TRBV4-1 with TRBJ1-6, with D unresolved. The V end was cut by 1 base, the J end by 7 bases, with 14 bases between. Germline CDR1 MGHRA, CDR2 YSYEKL. The CDR3 length is 16 residues. CDR3 nucleotides: TGCGCCAGCAGCCAAGCCACCGACACCGCCAATTCACCCCTCCACTTT. Translated, it gives CASSQATDTANSPLHF.

This clonotype came up many times. The chain employs TRBV7-9 and TRBJ2-2; D not resolved. The V gene's germline CDR1 is SEHNR and CDR2 FQNEAQ (reference sequence). There are 14 residues in the CDR3. Trimming took 7 bases from V and 2 from J, leaving 11 bases between them. The CDR3 spells CASTPRANTGELFF. CDR3 DNA: TGTGCCAGCACCCCACGAGCAAACACCGGGGAGCTGTTTTTT.

The rearrangement joins TRBV7-2 to TRBJ2-7; D is ambiguous. CDR1 is SGHTA, CDR2 FQGNSA, per germline. CDR3 length: 13 amino acids. Trimming left V 2 bases short and J 0 bases short, with 5 bases between. The CDR3 here is CASSLQNSYEQYF. The CDR3 bases are TGTGCCAGCAGCTTACAGAACTCCTACGAGCAGTACTTC.